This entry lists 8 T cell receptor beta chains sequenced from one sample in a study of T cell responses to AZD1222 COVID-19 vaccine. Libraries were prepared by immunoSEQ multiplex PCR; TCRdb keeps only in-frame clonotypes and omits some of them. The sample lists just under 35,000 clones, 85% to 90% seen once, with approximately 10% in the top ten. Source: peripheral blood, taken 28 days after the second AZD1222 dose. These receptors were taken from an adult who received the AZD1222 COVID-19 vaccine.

CDR3 amino acids: CASTGEREKLFF. CDR3 DNA sequence: TGCGCCAGCACGGGGGAACGGGAAAAACTGTTTTTT. V and J are TRBV10-1 and TRBJ1-4; possibly TRBD1 for D (5 bases). V lost 7 bases to trimming and J lost 8 bases, with 11 bases between them. Germline CDR1 WNHNN, CDR2 SYGVQD (reference sequence). The CDR3 runs 12 residues.

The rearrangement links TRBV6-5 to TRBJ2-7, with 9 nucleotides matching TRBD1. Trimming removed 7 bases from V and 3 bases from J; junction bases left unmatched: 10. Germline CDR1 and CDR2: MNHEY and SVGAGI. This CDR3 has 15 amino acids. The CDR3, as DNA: TGTGCCAGCACCCCCGCGGGACAGGGTCTCTACGAGCAGTACTTC. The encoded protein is CASTPAGQGLYEQYF.

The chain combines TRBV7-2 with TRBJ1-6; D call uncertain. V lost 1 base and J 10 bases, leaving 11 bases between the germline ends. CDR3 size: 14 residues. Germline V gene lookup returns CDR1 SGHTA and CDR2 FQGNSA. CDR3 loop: CASSLGNSRSPLHF. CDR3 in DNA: TGTGCCAGCAGCTTAGGAAACAGCAGGTCACCCCTCCACTTT.

The CDR3 spells CASSIGDRVGGYTF. The DNA of the CDR3 is TGTGCCAGTAGTATCGGTGACAGGGTAGGTGGCTACACCTTC. This chain links TRBV19 with TRBJ1-2; 7 nucleotides align to TRBD1. This CDR3 contains 14 residues. From germline, CDR1 is LNHDA and CDR2 SQIVND (reference sequence). Trimming cost V 3 bases and J 7 bases; bases outside gene matches: 8.

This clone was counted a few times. The CDR3 region is CASRSSGTRREQYF. As DNA, the CDR3 is TGTGCAAGTCGCTCGTCCGGGACTAGGCGCGAGCAGTACTTC. The chain joins TRBV12-2 to TRBJ2-7; TRBD2, the table's D call, lacks a check against the DNA. TRBV12-2 is shown as a pseudogene. This CDR3 is 14 amino acids long.

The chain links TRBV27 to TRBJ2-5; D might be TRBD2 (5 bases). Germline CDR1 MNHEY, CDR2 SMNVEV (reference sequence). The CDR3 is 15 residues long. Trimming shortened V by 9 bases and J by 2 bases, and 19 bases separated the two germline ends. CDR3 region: CASMRSLARQETQYF. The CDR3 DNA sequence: TGTGCCAGTATGAGATCGTTAGCGCGACAAGAGACCCAGTACTTC.

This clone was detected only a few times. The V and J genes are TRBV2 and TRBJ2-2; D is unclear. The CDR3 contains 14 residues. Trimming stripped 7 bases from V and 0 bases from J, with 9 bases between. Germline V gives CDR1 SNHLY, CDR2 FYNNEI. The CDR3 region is CASKYRSNTGELFF. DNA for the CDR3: TGTGCCAGCAAGTACCGGTCGAACACCGGGGAGCTGTTTTTT.

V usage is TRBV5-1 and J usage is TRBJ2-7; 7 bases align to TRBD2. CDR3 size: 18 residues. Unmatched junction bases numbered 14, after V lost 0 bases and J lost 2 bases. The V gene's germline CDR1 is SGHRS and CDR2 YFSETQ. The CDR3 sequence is CASSLGVGWASGTYEQYF. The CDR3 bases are TGCGCCAGCAGCTTGGGAGTAGGGTGGGCTAGCGGTACCTACGAGCAGTACTTC.